This T cell receptor beta chain was observed in a study of shared clonotypes between healthy human individuals. Study-level background: Serving as donors were a couple of women and a few men, whose ages spanned 18 to 49.

Study conclusions and caveats: Larger estimated richness was generally recorded for naive subsets relative to memory subsets. It was observed that approximately 5% of naive CD4 clonotypes were shared across a handful of donors.

Comments on this clone: The target antigen is unknown.

The length of the CDR3 is 14 residues. Germline V CDR1 and CDR2: MDHEN, SYDVKM. The V end was cut by 9 bases, the J end by 2 bases, with 17 bases between. It was at deep level that the assay was run. Only in-frame clones appear in the TCRdb table, and some are missing; sequencing was by immunoSEQ multiplex PCR. Among around 990,000 clones, roughly 80% were seen once, and the ten largest hold over 0.8%. The sequence was collected from a man younger than 35 in good health. Some clones in this sample may be carry-over from other donors' samples. The rearrangement links TRBV28 to TRBJ2-7; D may be TRBD1 or TRBD2 (5 bases each). Source material: memory CD4+ T cells from PBMCs. The subset is: CD45RA-negative fraction. The CDR3 protein is CASKMGVITYEQYF. For the CDR3, the DNA is TGTGCCAGTAAAATGGGGGTAATAACCTACGAGCAGTACTTC.